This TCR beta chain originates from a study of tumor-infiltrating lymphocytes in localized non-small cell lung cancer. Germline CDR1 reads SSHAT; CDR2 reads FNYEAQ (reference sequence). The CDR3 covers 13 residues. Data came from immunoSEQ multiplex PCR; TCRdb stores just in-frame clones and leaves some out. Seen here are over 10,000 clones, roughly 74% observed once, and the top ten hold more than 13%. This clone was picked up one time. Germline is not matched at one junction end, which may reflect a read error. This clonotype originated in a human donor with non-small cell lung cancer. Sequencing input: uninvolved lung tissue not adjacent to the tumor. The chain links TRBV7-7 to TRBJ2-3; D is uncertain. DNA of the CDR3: TGTGCTAGCAGCTTAGCTCCTACAGATACGCAGTATTTT. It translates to CASSLAPTDTQYF. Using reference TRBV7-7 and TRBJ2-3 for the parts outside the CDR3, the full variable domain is GAGVSQSPRYKVTKRGQDVTLRCDPISSHATLYWYQQALGQGPEFLTYFNYEAQPDKSGLPSDRFSAERPEGSISTLTIQRTEQRDSAMYRCASSLAPTDTQYFGPGTRLTVL.